This T cell receptor beta chain is from a study of blood T cells in healthy people across ages. In germline, CDR1 is SQVTM, CDR2 ANQGSEA. The CDR3 runs to 12 residues. A second roughly 7 to 12 cycle PCR used barcoded and J-beta primers. TCRdb re-called the 5' RACE reads through MiXCR, storing one row per CDR3 protein. The sample lists about 800,000 distinct CDR3 sequences, more than 45% occurring once. Peripheral blood samples of roughly 9.8 milliliters were drawn from each donor. The receptor's source is a young man in good health. V gene TRBV29-1 combines with J gene TRBJ2-5, with 9 bases lining up with TRBD2. The better agreement between TRBJ2-7 and the DNA end casts doubt on the J call. Input material: blood. The CDR3 is CSVGLANYEQYF. The CDR3, as DNA: TGCAGCGTGGGACTAGCTAACTACGAGCAGTACTTC.